These T cell receptor beta chains were read from a single sample in a study of T cell responses to AZD1222 COVID-19 vaccine. Method: immunoSEQ multiplex PCR; TCRdb's copy keeps in-frame clones and lacks some. The sample contains 80,000 or so clones, over 75% of which appear only once. Specimen: peripheral blood, collected 28 days after the second AZD1222 dose. The source of these receptors is an adult who received the AZD1222 COVID-19 vaccine. Each CDR3 is given with its conserved first and last residue. Fields, in order: D gene, V gene, clone size, J gene, CDR3 DNA, CDR3 protein. A D gene is named only where the DNA matches it firmly. Part of the rows lack a size; the others show once, few, many or a class for expanded clones.

>NA|TRBV11-3|NA|TRBJ2-1
TGTGCCAGCAGCCCCGGTGAGGAAGAGCAGTTCTTC
CASSPGEEEQFF
>NA|TRBV11-3|NA|TRBJ1-4
TGTGCCAGCAGCATACGGGACCCCGGTGAAAAACTGTTTTTT
CASSIRDPGEKLFF
>NA|TRBV5-8|NA|TRBJ2-5
TGTGCCAGCAGCTCCCCCGGACAGTCGGGAGAGACCCAGTACTTC
CASSSPGQSGETQYF
>TRBD2|TRBV19|NA|TRBJ2-1
TGTGCCAGTAGGACGGCGGGGGGGCCCTCCAATGAGCAGTTCTTC
CASRTAGGPSNEQFF
>NA|TRBV5-1|NA|TRBJ1-5
TGCGCCAGCAGCTTGGCGGGTAGCAATCAGCCCCAGCATTTT
CASSLAGSNQPQHF
>NA|TRBV7-2|once|TRBJ2-1
TGTGCCAGCAGACCAACTGTGGGACGGACACCGAAGCAGTTCTTC
CASRPTVGRTPKQFF
>NA|TRBV21-1|NA|TRBJ1-1
TGTGCCAGCAGCAAAGGAAGGAGACAGACGAACACTGAAGCTTTCTTT
CASSKGRRQTNTEAFF
>NA|TRBV9|NA|TRBJ1-2
TGTGCCAGCAGCGTAGACCCGTTTACTAACTATGGCTACACCTTC
CASSVDPFTNYGYTF
>TRBD1|TRBV5-1|NA|TRBJ1-4
TGCGCCAGCAGCCTGGGACAGGCCGCCCTCGGAACTAATGAAAAACTGTTTTTT
CASSLGQAALGTNEKLFF
>TRBD1|TRBV27|NA|TRBJ1-3
TGTGCCAGCAGTTTATTGGGGGCAGGGGGCTTATCTGGAAACACCATATATTTT
CASSLLGAGGLSGNTIYF
>TRBD2|TRBV19|NA|TRBJ2-1
TGTGCCAGTAGTATAGACCCGGGACTAGCGGGAGGGTACAATGAGCAGTTCTTC
CASSIDPGLAGGYNEQFF
>NA|TRBV6-6|NA|TRBJ1-4
TGTGCCAGCATCAGACAAACTAATGAAAAACTGTTTTTT
CASIRQTNEKLFF
>NA|TRBV7-8|few|TRBJ1-1
TGTGCCAGCAGCTTAGGCACCGCGAACACTGAAGCTTTCTTT
CASSLGTANTEAFF
>NA|TRBV12-1|NA|TRBJ1-2
TGTGCCAGCAGCTCCCGGGGACAGGGGTATGGCTACACCTTC
CASSSRGQGYGYTF
>TRBD2|TRBV6-5|NA|TRBJ2-7
TGTGCCAGCATTAAAAGCGGGAAATCCTACGAGCAGTACTTC
CASIKSGKSYEQYF
>NA|TRBV6-5|NA|TRBJ2-7
TGTGCCAGCAATGGAGGGGACGAGCAGTACTTC
CASNGGDEQYF
>NA|TRBV5-4|NA|TRBJ1-1
TGTGCCAGCAGCTTGGGCGGGCGGCCTGAAGCTTTCTTT
CASSLGGRPEAFF